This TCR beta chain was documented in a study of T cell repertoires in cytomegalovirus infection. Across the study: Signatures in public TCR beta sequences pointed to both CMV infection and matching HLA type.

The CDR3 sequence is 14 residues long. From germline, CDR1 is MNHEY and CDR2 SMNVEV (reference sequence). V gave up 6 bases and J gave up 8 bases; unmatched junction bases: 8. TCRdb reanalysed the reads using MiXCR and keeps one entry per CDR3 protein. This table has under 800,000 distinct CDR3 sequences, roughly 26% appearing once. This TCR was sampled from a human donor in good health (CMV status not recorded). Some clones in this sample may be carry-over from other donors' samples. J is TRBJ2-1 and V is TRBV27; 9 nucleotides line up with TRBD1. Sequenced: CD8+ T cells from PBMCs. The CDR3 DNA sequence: TGTGCCAGCAGCCTGACAGGGGGTGTTTATGAGCAGTTCTTC. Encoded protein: CASSLTGGVYEQFF.